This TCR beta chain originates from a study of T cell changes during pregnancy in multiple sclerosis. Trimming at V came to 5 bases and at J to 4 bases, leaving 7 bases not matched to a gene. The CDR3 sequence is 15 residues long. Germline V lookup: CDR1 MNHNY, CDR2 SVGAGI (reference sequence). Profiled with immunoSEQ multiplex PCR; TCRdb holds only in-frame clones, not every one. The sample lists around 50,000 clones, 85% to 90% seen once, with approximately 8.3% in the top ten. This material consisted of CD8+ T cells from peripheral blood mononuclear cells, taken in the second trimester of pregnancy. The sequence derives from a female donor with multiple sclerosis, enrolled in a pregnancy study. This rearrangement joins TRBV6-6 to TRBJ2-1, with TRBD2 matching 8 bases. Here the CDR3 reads CASSTGSGAYNEQFF. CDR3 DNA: TGTGCCAGCAGTACGGGTAGCGGGGCATACAATGAGCAGTTCTTC.